These 23 T cell receptor beta chains were all obtained from the same sample, sequenced in a study of graft-versus-host responses after intestinal transplantation. Sequencing used immunoSEQ multiplex PCR; TCRdb keeps in-frame clones, though not all of them. The data hold 40,000 to 45,000 clones, with roughly nine tenths observed a single time. The sample here was PBMCs, taken 300 to 320 days after intestinal transplant. The receptors were sampled from a human patient who received an intestinal transplant, so some T cells may come from the graft donor.

The chain has TRBV29-1 and TRBJ1-1; D is ambiguous. Trimming shortened V by 7 bases and J by 1 base, and 13 bases separated the two germline ends. This CDR3 comprises 13 residues. Germline CDR1 SQVTM, CDR2 ANQGSEA. The CDR3 DNA sequence: TGCAGCGCCGCCCGGACCCAGAACACTGAAGCTTTCTTT. Its translation is CSAARTQNTEAFF.

The chain has TRBV11-2 and TRBJ2-5, with D unclear. This CDR3 has 13 residues. V dropped 0 bases and J dropped 3 bases, with 5 bases sitting between them. The germline V gene encodes CDR1 SGHAT and CDR2 FQNNGV. The DNA for the CDR3 is TGTGCCAGCAGCTTAGAAAACAAAGAGACCCAGTACTTC. Amino acids: CASSLENKETQYF.

The V call is TRBV13, the J call TRBJ2-7; D could derive from TRBD1 or TRBD2 (6 bases each). This CDR3 has 14 amino acids. Trimming shortened V by 8 bases and J by 0 bases, and 14 bases separated the two germline ends. CDR1 PRHDT and CDR2 FYEKMQ come from the germline V gene (reference sequence). The CDR3: CASRKGGYSYEQYF. The CDR3 DNA sequence: TGTGCCAGCCGGAAGGGGGGATACTCCTACGAGCAGTACTTC.

V and J are TRBV4-1 and TRBJ2-5; 10 bases are shared with TRBD1. V was clipped by 1 base and J by 3 bases; unmatched bases: 8. The germline V gene encodes CDR1 MGHRA and CDR2 YSYEKL. CDR3 length: 17 residues. DNA for the CDR3: TGCGCCAGCAGCCAAGCTCCACCGGGACAGGGGAAAGAGACCCAGTACTTC. Protein product: CASSQAPPGQGKETQYF.

Turning to this clone: The same CDR3 also results from other DNA sequences found in this sample. The V and J genes are TRBV11-2 and TRBJ2-7; D not resolved. Per germline, CDR1 SGHAT and CDR2 FQNNGV. The CDR3 totals 13 residues. With 2 bases removed from V and 1 base from J, the gap between germline ends came to 6 bases. The CDR3 DNA reads TGTGCCAGCAGCTTACCGAGTTCCTACGAGCAGTACTTC. This encodes CASSLPSSYEQYF.

The gene calls are TRBV7-2 and TRBJ2-3, with TRBD2 matching 12 bases. Per the germline V gene, CDR1 is SGHTA and CDR2 is FQGNSA. The V and J ends lost 2 bases and 2 bases, in that order; junction bases with no gene match: 2. This CDR3 spans 16 amino acids. CDR3 DNA: TGTGCCAGCAGCTTAAGACTAGCGGGGGACACAGATACGCAGTATTTT. It yields the protein CASSLRLAGDTDTQYF.

The chain employs TRBV2 and TRBJ1-5; no clear D. In germline, CDR1 is SNHLY, CDR2 FYNNEI. The CDR3 runs 16 residues. V was shortened by 0 bases and J by 4 bases, with 13 bases between the two germline ends. The CDR3 spells CASSEALESLNQPQHF. CDR3 in DNA: TGTGCCAGCAGTGAAGCGCTAGAGTCTTTAAATCAGCCCCAGCATTTT.

This chain uses TRBV9 with TRBJ2-7; TRBD2 is a possible D gene (5 bases). V gave up 3 bases and J gave up 5 bases, with 15 bases separating them. The germline gives CDR1 SGDLS, CDR2 YYNGEE. The CDR3 runs 14 residues. The CDR3 region is CASSGVGDDDEQYF. The CDR3 bases are TGTGCCAGCAGCGGCGTGGGAGATGACGACGAGCAGTACTTC.

The chain carries TRBV2 and TRBJ1-6; TRBD1 matches 8 bases. The CDR3 is made up of 15 amino acids. CDR1 and CDR2 from the germline V gene are SNHLY and FYNNEI. The V and J ends lost 2 bases and 9 bases, in that order; junction bases with no gene match: 6. The CDR3 reads CASSEQGALGSPLHF. Here the CDR3 DNA reads TGTGCCAGCAGTGAACAGGGGGCATTAGGTTCACCCCTCCACTTT.

Regarding this clone: A read error may produce the germline difference seen at one junction end. The chain is built from TRBV7-2 and TRBJ2-3, with 15 nucleotides matching TRBD2. The CDR3 length is 18 residues. CDR1 is SGHTA and CDR2 is FQGNSA in the germline V gene. The CDR3 region has the DNA TGTGCCAGCAGCTCGATTAGGACTAGCGGGAGGGCCATCTATGAGCAGTTCTTT. Residues: CASSSIRTSGRAIYEQFF.

This clone has just a few counts. The chain is built from TRBV2 and TRBJ2-3; 9 bases fit TRBD1. The CDR3 sequence is 14 residues long. Germline assignment: CDR1 SNHLY and CDR2 FYNNEI. With V trimmed by 8 bases and J by 6 bases, 9 bases remained unmatched. In DNA form, the CDR3 reads TGTGCCAGCTCCTTGTCGGGACAGGGTGATACGCAGTATTTT. Amino acid sequence: CASSLSGQGDTQYF.

The rearrangement links TRBV6-5 to TRBJ1-2, with D perhaps matching TRBD1 (5 bases). CDR1 is MNHEY and CDR2 is SVGAGI in the germline V gene. Trimming took 6 bases from V and 4 from J, leaving 12 bases between them. This CDR3 is built from 13 residues. The CDR3 DNA follows: TGTGCCAGCAGCCGACAGAGGACCTATGGCTACACCTTC. It is translated as CASSRQRTYGYTF.

This chain uses TRBV28 with TRBJ2-1, with D possibly matching TRBD2 (5 bases). Germline values: CDR1 MDHEN, CDR2 SYDVKM. Trimming pared 6 bases from V and 12 bases from J, leaving 15 bases between. The CDR3 sequence is 12 residues long. CDR3 protein: CASSPRLLLQFF. The CDR3 nucleotides are TGTGCCAGCAGCCCTCGACTACTACTGCAGTTCTTC.

This rearrangement joins TRBV19 to TRBJ2-7; D is uncertain. Trimming took 1 base from V and 5 from J, leaving 9 bases between them. The germline gives CDR1 LNHDA, CDR2 SQIVND (reference sequence). The CDR3 runs to 13 residues. CDR3 sequence: CASSIGPRDEQYF. The DNA for the CDR3 is TGTGCCAGTAGTATAGGACCGAGAGACGAGCAGTACTTC.

The rearrangement uses TRBV5-4 and TRBJ2-2; D gene ambiguous. Between the trimmed V and J ends, which lost 1 base and 8 bases, there was a span of 3 bases. There are 11 residues in the CDR3. Germline CDR1 is SGHNT and CDR2 is YYREEE (reference sequence). This CDR3 reads CASSLRGELFF. The CDR3 coding sequence is TGTGCCAGCAGCTTGAGGGGGGAGCTGTTTTTT.

A remark on this clone: The germline gene is not matched at one end of the junction; a read error may be the cause. The J gene is TRBJ2-3, the V gene TRBV10-1; weak D call: TRBD2 (6 bases). The CDR3 is 13 residues long. Germline values: CDR1 WNHNN, CDR2 SYGVQD (reference sequence). CDR3 region: CASSESMGTAFFF. CDR3 DNA: TGCGCCAGCAGTGAGTCGATGGGGACTGCCTTTTTTTTT.

The chain has TRBV2 and TRBJ2-7, with TRBD2 matching over 10 bases. The V segment lost 3 bases and the J segment 3 bases; nucleotides outside the gene matches: 14. The CDR3 is 18 residues long. Looked up from germline, CDR1 is SNHLY and CDR2 is FYNNEI. Here the CDR3 reads CASSDSGEREGRCYEQYF. The CDR3 coding sequence is TGTGCCAGCAGTGACTCGGGTGAGCGGGAGGGCCGGTGCTACGAGCAGTACTTC.

By share, this clone ranks as large. The chain combines TRBV2 with TRBJ1-1; D may be TRBD1 (5 bases). The V gene lost 5 bases and the J gene lost 7 bases, with 20 bases spanning the gap. The CDR3 contains 15 residues. Germline assignment: CDR1 SNHLY and CDR2 FYNNEI. CDR3 DNA sequence: TGTGCCAGCAGTCCACTCTCAGGTGGGGGTGGTGAAGCTTTCTTT. This sequence encodes CASSPLSGGGGEAFF.

This rearrangement joins TRBV7-3 to TRBJ2-2; 10 bases align to TRBD1. The CDR3 covers 16 residues. Losses at the gene ends were 5 bases for V and 3 bases for J; bases not matched to a gene: 6. Per germline, CDR1 SGHTA and CDR2 FQGTGA. The CDR3 nucleotides are TGTGCCAGCAGCCAGACAGGGGGCGCCTACACCGGGGAGCTGTTTTTT. It yields the protein CASSQTGGAYTGELFF.

The V gene is TRBV11-2, the J gene TRBJ2-7; D gene unclear. V was shortened by 1 base and J by 2 bases, with 12 bases between the two germline ends. CDR1 and CDR2 from the germline V gene are SGHAT and FQNNGV. The CDR3 runs 15 residues. CDR3 nucleotides: TGTGCCAGCAGCTTAGGACGGATACCAACCTACGAGCAGTACTTC. Protein sequence: CASSLGRIPTYEQYF.

The chain recombines TRBV2 with TRBJ2-7; 9 positions agree with TRBD1. Germline loops: CDR1 SNHLY, CDR2 FYNNEI. The CDR3 has 13 residues. V lost 7 bases, J lost 3 bases, and 4 bases stayed unmatched. CDR3 in DNA: TGTGCCAGCAACTCGGACAGGGGCTACGAGCAGTACTTC. This codes for CASNSDRGYEQYF.

The CDR3 here is CASSLAGTGSFSGNTIYF. CDR3 sequence (DNA): TGCGCCAGCAGCTTGGCCGGGACAGGAAGCTTCTCTGGAAACACCATATATTTT. The chain joins TRBV5-1 to TRBJ1-3, with 8 bases fitting TRBD1. This CDR3 comprises 18 residues. The junction had 8 bases not matched to a gene; V was cut back by 0 bases and J by 0 bases. Germline V gives CDR1 SGHRS, CDR2 YFSETQ.

The chain uses TRBV5-6 and TRBJ2-5; 10 bases are shared with TRBD2. The CDR3 runs 15 residues. Germline V gene data show CDR1 as SGHDT and CDR2 as YYEEEE. V lost 3 bases and J lost 4; bases outside the gene matches: 6. CDR3 bases: TGTGCCAGCAGCTCCAGCGGGGGGGCAGGAGAGACCCAGTACTTC. As protein: CASSSSGGAGETQYF. Full variable domain (outside the CDR3, taken from reference TRBV5-6 and TRBJ2-5): DAGVTQSPTHLIKTRGQQVTLRCSPKSGHDTVSWYQQALGQGPQFIFQYYEEEERQRGNFPDRFSGHQFPNYSSELNVNALLLGDSALYLCASSSSGGAGETQYFGPGTRLLVL.